The sequence of this T cell receptor (beta chain) was determined in a study of cytomegalovirus exposure and HLA in healthy donors. Study-level points and caveats: Prediction of most subjects' HLA-A and HLA-B alleles by TCR beta sequences was reportedly accurate.

Deletions cut 2 bases from V and 3 bases from J, with 20 bases between. From germline, CDR1 is SGHNT and CDR2 YENEEA. This CDR3 contains 18 residues. PCR primers comprised 60 Vbeta and 13 Jbeta primers. The protocol was immunoSEQ multiplex PCR, while the TCRdb copy is restricted to in-frame clones and leaves out a portion. The data show under 150,000 clones, approximately 78% seen once. Regarding this clone: The target antigen is unknown.

Sequences were obtained from PBMCs. The rearrangement joins TRBV11-3 to TRBJ2-1, with a possible D match to TRBD1 (7 bases). This receptor was taken from a woman aged 40 to 50 in good health and CMV-seropositive. Written as DNA, the CDR3 is TGTGCCAGCAGCTTACTGGGACAGTCCGGAGGGGTCTACAATGAGCAGTTCTTC. It yields the protein CASSLLGQSGGVYNEQFF.